Reported below is one TCR beta chain. What it binds is unknown. The sample belongs to a study of T cell responses to AZD1222 COVID-19 vaccine. Study-level results: Across the whole spike, CD4 TCRs peaked at regions 160-218 and 743-854. At baseline, just a handful of AZD1222 recipients tested seropositive. Only after the peak T cell response were repertoires sampled.

V shed 0 bases and J shed 7 bases, with 10 bases lying between them. The CDR3 is 13 amino acids. Germline V lookup: CDR1 MRHNA, CDR2 SNTAGT. Assay used: immunoSEQ multiplex PCR; TCRdb lists only in-frame clones, some missing. The repertoire has about 110,000 clones, around 94% of them found once; the top ten carry less than 2.5%. Specimen: peripheral blood, collected on day 0 of AZD1222 vaccination. The chain combines TRBV6-4 with TRBJ2-7, with D unclear. The clonotype comes from an adult in good health. CDR3 nucleotide sequence: TGTGCCAGCAGTGACTCGTGGGGTTCGGAGCAGTACTTC. Translated: CASSDSWGSEQYF.